This T cell receptor (beta chain) was sequenced for a study of blood T cell repertoires in COVID-19. Across the whole study: Nucleic acid was either cDNA or gDNA, and it came from T cells, B-cell-depleted T cells, or PBMCs.

Clones were read by immunoSEQ multiplex PCR, and TCRdb kept only the in-frame ones, dropping some. The sample consists of a few hundred thousand clones, about 85% of them appearing once. The CDR3 sequence is 14 residues long. Trimming stripped 7 bases from V and 2 bases from J, with 14 bases between. Germline CDR1 is MNHNY and CDR2 is SVGAGI (reference sequence). Material for sequencing was peripheral blood. This receptor was obtained from a woman aged 18-35 years with acute or convalescent COVID-19. This chain connects TRBV6-6 to TRBJ1-2; D is unresolved. CDR3 sequence: CASTPSGGNYGYTF. As DNA, the CDR3 is TGTGCCAGCACCCCCTCGGGCGGGAACTATGGCTACACCTTC.